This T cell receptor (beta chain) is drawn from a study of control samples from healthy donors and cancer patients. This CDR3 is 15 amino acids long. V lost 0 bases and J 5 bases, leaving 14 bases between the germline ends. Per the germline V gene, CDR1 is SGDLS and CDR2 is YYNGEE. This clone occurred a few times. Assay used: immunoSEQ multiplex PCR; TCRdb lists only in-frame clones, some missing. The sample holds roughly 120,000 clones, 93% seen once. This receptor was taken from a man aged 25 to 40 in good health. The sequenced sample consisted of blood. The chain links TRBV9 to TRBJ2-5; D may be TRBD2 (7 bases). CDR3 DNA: TGTGCCAGCAGCGTAGAAGCAGGGGAGGGTGAGACCCAGTACTTC. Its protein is CASSVEAGEGETQYF.